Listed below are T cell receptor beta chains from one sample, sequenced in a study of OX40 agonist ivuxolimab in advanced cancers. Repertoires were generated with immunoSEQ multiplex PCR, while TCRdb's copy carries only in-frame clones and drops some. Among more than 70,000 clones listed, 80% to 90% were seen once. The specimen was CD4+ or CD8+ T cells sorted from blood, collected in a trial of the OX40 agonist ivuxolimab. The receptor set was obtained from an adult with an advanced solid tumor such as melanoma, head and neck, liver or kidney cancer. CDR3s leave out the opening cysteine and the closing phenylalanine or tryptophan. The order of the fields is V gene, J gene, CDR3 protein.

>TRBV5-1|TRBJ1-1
ASSLKRVNTEAF
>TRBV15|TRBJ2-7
ATSRGGAPIYEQY
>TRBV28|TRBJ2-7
ASSATGTYEQY
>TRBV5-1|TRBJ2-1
ASSALATSGGASEQF
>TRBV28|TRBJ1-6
ASSLSAGSYNSPLH
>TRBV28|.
ASSLWRGGAYEQY
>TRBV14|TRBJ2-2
ASSQDTRTGELF
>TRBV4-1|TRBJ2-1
ASSQERGTYNEQF
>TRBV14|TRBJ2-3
ASSQDGAGSQDTQY
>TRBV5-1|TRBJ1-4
ASSSSDIPTNEKLF
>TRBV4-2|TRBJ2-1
ASSQEPAPEYNEQF
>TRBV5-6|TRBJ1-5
ASSLGPLNSAQH
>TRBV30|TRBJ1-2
AWSQGNYGYT
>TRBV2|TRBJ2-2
ASSEALGRIDTGELF
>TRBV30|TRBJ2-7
AWTPRDRGVEQY
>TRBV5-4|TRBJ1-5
ASSTGAPGSNQPQH
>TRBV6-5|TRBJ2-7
ASSYDGHHSYEQY
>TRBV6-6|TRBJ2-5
ASSYGRETQY
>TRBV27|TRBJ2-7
ASGRTKAYEQY
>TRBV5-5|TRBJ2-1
ASSLRLAPSEQF
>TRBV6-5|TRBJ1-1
ASSRRARTEAF
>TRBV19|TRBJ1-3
ATKGQGRGNTIY
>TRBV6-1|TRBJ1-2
ASRLQGTYGYT